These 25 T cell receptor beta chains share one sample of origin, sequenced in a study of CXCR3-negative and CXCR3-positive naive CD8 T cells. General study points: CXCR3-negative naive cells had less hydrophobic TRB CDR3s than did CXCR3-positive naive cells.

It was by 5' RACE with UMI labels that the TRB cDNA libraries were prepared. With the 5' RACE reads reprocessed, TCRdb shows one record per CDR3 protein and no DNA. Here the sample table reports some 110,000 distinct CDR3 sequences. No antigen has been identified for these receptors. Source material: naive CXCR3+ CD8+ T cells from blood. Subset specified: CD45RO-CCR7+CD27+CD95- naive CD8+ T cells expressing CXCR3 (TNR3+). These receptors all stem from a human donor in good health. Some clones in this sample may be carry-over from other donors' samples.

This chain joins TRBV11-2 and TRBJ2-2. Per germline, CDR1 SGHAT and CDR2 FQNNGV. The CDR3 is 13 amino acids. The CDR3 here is CASERENTGELFF.

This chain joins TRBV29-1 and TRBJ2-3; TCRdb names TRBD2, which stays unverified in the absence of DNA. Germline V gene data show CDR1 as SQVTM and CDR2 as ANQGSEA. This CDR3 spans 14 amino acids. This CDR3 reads CSVYLAGDTDTQYF.

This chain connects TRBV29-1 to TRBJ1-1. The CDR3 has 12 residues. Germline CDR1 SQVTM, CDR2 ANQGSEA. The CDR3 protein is CSATHPDSEAFF. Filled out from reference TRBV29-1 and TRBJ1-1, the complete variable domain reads SAVISQKPSRDICQRGTSLTIQCQVDSQVTMMFWYRQQPGQSLTLIATANQGSEATYESGFVIDKFPISRPNLTFSTLTVSNMSPEDSSIYLCSATHPDSEAFFGQGTRLTVV.

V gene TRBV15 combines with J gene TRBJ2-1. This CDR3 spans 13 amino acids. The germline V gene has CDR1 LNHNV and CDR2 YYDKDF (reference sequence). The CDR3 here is CATSSLSYNEQFF.

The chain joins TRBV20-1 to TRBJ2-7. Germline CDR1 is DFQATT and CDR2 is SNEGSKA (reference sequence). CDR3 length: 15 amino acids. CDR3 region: CSARDEKVLTYEQYF.

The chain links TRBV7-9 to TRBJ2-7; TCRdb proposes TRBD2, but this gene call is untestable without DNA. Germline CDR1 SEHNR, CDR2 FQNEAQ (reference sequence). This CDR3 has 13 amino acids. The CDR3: CASSPPEVDEQYF. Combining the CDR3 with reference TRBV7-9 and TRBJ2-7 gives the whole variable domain DTGVSQNPRHKITKRGQNVTFRCDPISEHNRLYWYRQTLGQGPEFLTYFQNEAQLEKSRLLSDRFSAERPKGSFSTLEIQRTEQGDSAMYLCASSPPEVDEQYFGPGTRLTVT.

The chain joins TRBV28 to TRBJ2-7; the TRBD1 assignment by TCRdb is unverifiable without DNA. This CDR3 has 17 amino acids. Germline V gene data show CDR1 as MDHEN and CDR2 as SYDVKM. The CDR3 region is CASSLLALTEVAYEQYF.

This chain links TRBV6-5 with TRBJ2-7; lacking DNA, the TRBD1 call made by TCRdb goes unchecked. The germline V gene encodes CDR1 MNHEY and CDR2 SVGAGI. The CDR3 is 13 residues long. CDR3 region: CASSYGWGYEQYF.

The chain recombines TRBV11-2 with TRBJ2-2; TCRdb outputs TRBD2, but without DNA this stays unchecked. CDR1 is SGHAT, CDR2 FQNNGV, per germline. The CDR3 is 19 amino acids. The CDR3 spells CASSLVISGRPKNTGELFF.

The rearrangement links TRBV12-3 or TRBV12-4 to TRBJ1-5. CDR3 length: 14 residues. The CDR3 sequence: CASSTDSLDQPQHF.

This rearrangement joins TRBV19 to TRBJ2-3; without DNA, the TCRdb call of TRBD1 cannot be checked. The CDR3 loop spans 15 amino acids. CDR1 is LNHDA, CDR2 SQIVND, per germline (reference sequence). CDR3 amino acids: CASSNDRTYTDTQYF.

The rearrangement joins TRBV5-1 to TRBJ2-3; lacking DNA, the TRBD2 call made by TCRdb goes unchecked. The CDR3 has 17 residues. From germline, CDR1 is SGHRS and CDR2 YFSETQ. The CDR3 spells CASSLELAGGFTDTQYF.

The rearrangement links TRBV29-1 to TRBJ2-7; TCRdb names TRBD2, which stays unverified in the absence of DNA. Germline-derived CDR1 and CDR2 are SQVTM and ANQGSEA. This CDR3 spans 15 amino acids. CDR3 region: CSVVSGLAETYEQYF.

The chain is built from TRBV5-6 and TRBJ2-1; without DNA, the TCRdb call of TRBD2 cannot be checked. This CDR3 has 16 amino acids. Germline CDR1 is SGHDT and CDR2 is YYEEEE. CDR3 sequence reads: CASSLAAAGGLEGQFF. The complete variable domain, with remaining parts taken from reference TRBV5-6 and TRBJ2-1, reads DAGVTQSPTHLIKTRGQQVTLRCSPKSGHDTVSWYQQALGQGPQFIFQYYEEEERQRGNFPDRFSGHQFPNYSSELNVNALLLGDSALYLCASSLAAAGGLEGQFFGPGTRLTVL.

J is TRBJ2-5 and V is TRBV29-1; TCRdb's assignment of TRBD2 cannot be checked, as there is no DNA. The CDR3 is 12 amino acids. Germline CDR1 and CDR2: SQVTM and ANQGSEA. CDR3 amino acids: CSVDREDETQYF.

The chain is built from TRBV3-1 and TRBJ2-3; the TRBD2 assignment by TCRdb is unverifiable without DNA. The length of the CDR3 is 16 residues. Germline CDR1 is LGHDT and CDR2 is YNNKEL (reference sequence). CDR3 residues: CASSPPAGGSTDTQYF.

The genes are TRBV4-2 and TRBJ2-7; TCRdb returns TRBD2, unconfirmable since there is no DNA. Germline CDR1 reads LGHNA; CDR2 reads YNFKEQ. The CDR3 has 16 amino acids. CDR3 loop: CASSQEGLPLSYEQYF.

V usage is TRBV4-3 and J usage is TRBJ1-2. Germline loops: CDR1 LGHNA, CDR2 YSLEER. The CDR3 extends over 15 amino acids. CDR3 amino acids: CASSQVGLSGHGYTF.

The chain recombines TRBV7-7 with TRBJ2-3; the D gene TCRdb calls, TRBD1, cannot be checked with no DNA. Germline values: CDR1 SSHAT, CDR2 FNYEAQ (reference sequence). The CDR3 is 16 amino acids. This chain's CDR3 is CASSSSGTGGTDTQYF.

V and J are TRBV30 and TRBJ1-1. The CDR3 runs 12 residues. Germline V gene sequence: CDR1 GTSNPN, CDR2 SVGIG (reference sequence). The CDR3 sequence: CAWGDRNTEAFF.

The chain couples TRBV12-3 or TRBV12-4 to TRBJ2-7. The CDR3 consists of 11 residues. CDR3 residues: CASSLEDEQYF.

The CDR3 sequence is CASSVGPENTGELFF. V gene TRBV11-2 combines with J gene TRBJ2-2. The CDR3 extends over 15 amino acids. Germline V gene lookup returns CDR1 SGHAT and CDR2 FQNNGV.

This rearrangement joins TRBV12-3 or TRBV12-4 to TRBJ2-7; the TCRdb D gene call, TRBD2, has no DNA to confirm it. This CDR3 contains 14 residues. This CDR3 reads CASSLSLRRYEQYF.

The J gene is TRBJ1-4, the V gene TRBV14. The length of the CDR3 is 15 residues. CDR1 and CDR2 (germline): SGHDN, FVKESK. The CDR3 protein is CASSGEAGPLEKLFF.

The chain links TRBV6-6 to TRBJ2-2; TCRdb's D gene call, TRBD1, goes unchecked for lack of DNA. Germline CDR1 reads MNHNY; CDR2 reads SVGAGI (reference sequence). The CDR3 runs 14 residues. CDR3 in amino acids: CASSPDTETGELFF.